This is a list of T cell receptor beta chains from one sample in a study of blood T cell repertoires in COVID-19. TCRdb's table, derived via immunoSEQ multiplex PCR, lists solely in-frame clones and lacks some. This sample has some 130,000 clones; more than 75% occur once, and the top ten carry 6%. The sample consisted of PBMCs or T cells enriched from blood (not recorded which). Receptors were obtained from a woman in her fifties or sixties who had recovered from COVID-19. Both conserved end residues are part of each CDR3. The D gene is left open where the match is weak. Rows give clone size only sometimes, using once, few, many, or a class for an expanded clone.

j_call	clone_size	v_call	d_call	cdr3_nt	cdr3_aa
TRBJ1-1	.	TRBV3-1/TRBV3-2	.	TGTGCCAGCAGCCAAGAGGTAGGGGGGGCTGAAGCTTTCTTT	CASSQEVGGAEAFF
TRBJ1-1	.	TRBV6-5	.	TGTGCCAGCAGTTCATCCTGGCAGAACACTGAAGCTTTCTTT	CASSSSWQNTEAFF
TRBJ2-2	.	TRBV5-1	TRBD2	TGCGCCAGCAGCTTGGAACCGTTCTCTAGCGGGGTGAACACCGGGGAGCTGTTTTTT	CASSLEPFSSGVNTGELFF
TRBJ1-5	once	TRBV12-3/TRBV12-4	TRBD1	TGTGCCAGCAGTCAAGACAGGGTCCAGCATTTT	CASSQDRVQHF
TRBJ2-1	.	TRBV5-1	.	TGCGCCAGCAGCCCCCAAGGGGCATCCAATGAGCAGTTCTTC	CASSPQGASNEQFF
TRBJ2-6	.	TRBV2	.	TGTGCCAGCAGTGGAGGATCTGGGGCCAACGTCCTGACTTTC	CASSGGSGANVLTF
TRBJ1-4	few	TRBV7-2	.	TGTGCCAGCAGCTCGAACCCAGTTGGGAGGGAAAAACTGTTTTTT	CASSSNPVGREKLFF
TRBJ1-1	once	TRBV6-5	.	TGTGCCAGCAGTCTCCCAGGGGAGAGTGAGACTGAAGCTTTCTTT	CASSLPGESETEAFF
TRBJ1-1	once	TRBV7-3	.	TGTGCCAGCAGCCCGGGACACTCGAACACTGAAGCTTTCTTT	CASSPGHSNTEAFF
TRBJ1-2	.	TRBV7-9	TRBD1	TGTGCCAGCAGCTTATATGGGACAGGGGGCTATGGCTACACCTTC	CASSLYGTGGYGYTF
TRBJ2-2	once	TRBV6-5	.	TGTGCCAGCAGCTGGCGGCAGCCCGGGGAGCTGTTTTTT	CASSWRQPGELFF
TRBJ2-5	.	TRBV3-1/TRBV3-2	TRBD1	TGTGCCAGCATCGACAGGGTCCAAGAGACCCAGTACTTC	CASIDRVQETQYF
TRBJ1-2	.	TRBV28	.	TGTGCCAGCACATGGGGGGGCCCATCGGAGGGCTACACCTTC	CASTWGGPSEGYTF
TRBJ1-1	.	TRBV18	.	TGTGCCAGCTCACCAGAGGGGGAACTGAACACTGAAGCTTTCTTT	CASSPEGELNTEAFF
TRBJ2-4	.	TRBV25-1	.	TGTGCCAGCAGTCCCGGGACAATTTTACAGTACTTC	CASSPGTILQYF
TRBJ1-2	many	TRBV28	.	TGTGCCAGCAACGCAGGACAGACGCTGACGTATGGCTACACCTTC	CASNAGQTLTYGYTF
TRBJ2-7	few	TRBV29-1	.	TGCAGCGTTGGGAACAGGCAAGGGCACGAGCAGTACTTC	CSVGNRQGHEQYF
TRBJ1-2	few	TRBV30	.	TGTGCCTGGAGCCTAAAAGGGGGGGCAAGTACGGGAGGCTACACCTTC	CAWSLKGGASTGGYTF
TRBJ1-4	.	TRBV28	.	TGTGCCAGCAGTTTCGGGGGGCCGATGGGTGAAAAACTGTTTTTT	CASSFGGPMGEKLFF
TRBJ2-3	.	TRBV27	TRBD2	TGTGCCAGCAGAAAGATCCCCCCTAGCGGAAGAAACACAGATACGCAGTATTTT	CASRKIPPSGRNTDTQYF
TRBJ1-6	.	TRBV7-2	.	TGTGCCAGCAGCACGGGGGGGGGCTCACCCCTCCACTTT	CASSTGGGSPLHF
TRBJ1-6	.	TRBV7-8	.	TGTGCCAGCAGCTTATACGGCCCTGGGAGCAGATCTAATTCACCCCTCCACTTT	CASSLYGPGSRSNSPLHF
TRBJ2-2	.	TRBV7-2	.	TGTGCCAGCACCAACAACCCTTACACCGGGGAGCTGTTTTTT	CASTNNPYTGELFF
TRBJ2-5	.	TRBV6-5	.	TGTGCCAGCAGTTATGGGGCAGAATTACAAGAGACCCAGTACTTC	CASSYGAELQETQYF
TRBJ1-6	many	TRBV30	.	TGTGCCTGGAGTTCATATTCACCCCTCCACTTT	CAWSSYSPLHF
TRBJ2-5	.	TRBV12-3/TRBV12-4	.	TGTGCCAGCAGTTATACGGGGGAGACCCAGTACTTC	CASSYTGETQYF
TRBJ1-3	once	TRBV2	.	TGTGCCAGCAGAGACAGGGGAAACACCATATATTTT	CASRDRGNTIYF
TRBJ2-5	once	TRBV4-2	.	TGTGCCAGCAGCCAAGATTCAACCGGGGGCGGGGGGACCCAGTACTTC	CASSQDSTGGGGTQYF
TRBJ1-5	.	TRBV2	.	TGTGCCAGCAGGCCTGGTTCCTCAGGCCAGCCCCAGCATTTT	CASRPGSSGQPQHF
TRBJ2-3	.	TRBV5-1	.	TGCGCCAGCAGCTTACCCGACCGGGACTCGACAGATACGCAGTATTTT	CASSLPDRDSTDTQYF
TRBJ1-5	.	TRBV4-1	TRBD1	TGCGCCAGCAGCCAATATCCCCGACGGACAGGGGCTAGCAATCAGCCCCAGCATTTT	CASSQYPRRTGASNQPQHF
TRBJ2-7	.	TRBV27	TRBD2	TGTGCCAGCAGTTTAGCAGCGGGGGGCCCCTACGAGCAGTACTTC	CASSLAAGGPYEQYF
TRBJ1-3	.	TRBV7-9	.	TGTGCCAGCAGCTTAGTCTCTGGGGGGGCGAAATCTGGAAACACCATATATTTT	CASSLVSGGAKSGNTIYF
TRBJ2-3	.	TRBV5-5	TRBD2	TGTGCCAGCAGCTTGGGCGGGGGGGCGGTTATAGATACGCAGTATTTT	CASSLGGGAVIDTQYF
TRBJ1-1	.	TRBV2	TRBD1	TGTGCCAGCCGAACGGACAGGGCCGGGAACACTGAAGCTTTCTTT	CASRTDRAGNTEAFF
TRBJ1-2	.	TRBV11-2	.	TGTGCCAGCAGCTTAATCGGCACAGGGCCCCCTTGGGGCTACACCTTC	CASSLIGTGPPWGYTF
TRBJ2-6	.	TRBV9	.	TGTGCCAGCAGAGGGAGCGTCCTGACTTTC	CASRGSVLTF
TRBJ2-2	.	TRBV2	TRBD1	TGTGCCAGCAAGGAGCAGGGGGCGGTCGGGGAGCTGTTTTTT	CASKEQGAVGELFF
TRBJ1-1	.	TRBV28	TRBD1	TGTGCCAGCACAACGGCCAAACAGGCAGGGGGCACTGAAGCTTTCTTT	CASTTAKQAGGTEAFF
TRBJ2-2	.	TRBV5-1	TRBD2	TGCGCCAGCAGCTTGGAGCCTGTGGGGACTAGCAGGAAAACCGGGGAGCTGTTTTTT	CASSLEPVGTSRKTGELFF
TRBJ1-1	.	TRBV7-2	TRBD1	TGTGCCAGCAGCCAAAACAGGGGAAGGAACACTGAAGCTTTCTTT	CASSQNRGRNTEAFF
TRBJ1-6	.	TRBV10-3	.	TGTGCCATCAGTGAGTTGGGGGGTTCCTATAATTCACCCCTCCACTTT	CAISELGGSYNSPLHF